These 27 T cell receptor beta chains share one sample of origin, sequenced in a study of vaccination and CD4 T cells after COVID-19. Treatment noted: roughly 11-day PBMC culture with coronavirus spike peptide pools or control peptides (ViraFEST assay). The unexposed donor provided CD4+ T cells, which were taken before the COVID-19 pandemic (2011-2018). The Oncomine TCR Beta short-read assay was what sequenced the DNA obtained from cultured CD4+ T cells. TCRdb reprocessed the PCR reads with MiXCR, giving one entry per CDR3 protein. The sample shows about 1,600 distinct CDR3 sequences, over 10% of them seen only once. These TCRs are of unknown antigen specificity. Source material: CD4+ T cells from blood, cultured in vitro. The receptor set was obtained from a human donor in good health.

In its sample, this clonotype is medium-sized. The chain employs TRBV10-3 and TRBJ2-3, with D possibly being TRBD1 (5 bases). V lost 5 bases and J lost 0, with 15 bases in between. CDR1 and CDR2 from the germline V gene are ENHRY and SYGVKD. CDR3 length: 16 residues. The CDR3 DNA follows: TGTGCCATCAGTAATCATCTTCAGGGTAGCACAGATACGCAGTATTTT. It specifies CAISNHLQGSTDTQYF.

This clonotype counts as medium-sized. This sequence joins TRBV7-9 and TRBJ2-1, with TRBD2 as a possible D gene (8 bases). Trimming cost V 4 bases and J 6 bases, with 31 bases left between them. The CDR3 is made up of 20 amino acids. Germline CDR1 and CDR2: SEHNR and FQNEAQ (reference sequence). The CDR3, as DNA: TGTGCCAGCAGCTCGGGTTACGGGCAGATAGCGGGAAGGGGGCCCAATGAGCAGTTCTTC. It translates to CASSSGYGQIAGRGPNEQFF.

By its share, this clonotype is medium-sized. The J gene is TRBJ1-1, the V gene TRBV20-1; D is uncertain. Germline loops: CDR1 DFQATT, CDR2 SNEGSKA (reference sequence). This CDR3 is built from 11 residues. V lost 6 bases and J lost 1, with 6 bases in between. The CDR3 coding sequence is TGCAGTGCGGGCGGGAACACTGAAGCTTTCTTT. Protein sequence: CSAGGNTEAFF.

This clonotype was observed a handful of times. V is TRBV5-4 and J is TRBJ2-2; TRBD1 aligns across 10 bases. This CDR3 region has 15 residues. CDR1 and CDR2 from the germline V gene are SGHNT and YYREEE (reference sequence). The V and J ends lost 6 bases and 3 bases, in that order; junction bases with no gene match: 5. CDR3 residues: CASTSGTGDTGELFF. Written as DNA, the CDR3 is TGTGCCAGCACGTCGGGGACAGGGGACACCGGGGAGCTGTTTTTT.

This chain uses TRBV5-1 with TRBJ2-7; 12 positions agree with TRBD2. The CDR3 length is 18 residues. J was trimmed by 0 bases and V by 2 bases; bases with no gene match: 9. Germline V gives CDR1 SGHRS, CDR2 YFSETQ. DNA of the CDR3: TGCGCCAGCAGCTTATTCTTTTCGACTAGCGGGAGCTCCTACGAGCAGTACTTC. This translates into CASSLFFSTSGSSYEQYF.

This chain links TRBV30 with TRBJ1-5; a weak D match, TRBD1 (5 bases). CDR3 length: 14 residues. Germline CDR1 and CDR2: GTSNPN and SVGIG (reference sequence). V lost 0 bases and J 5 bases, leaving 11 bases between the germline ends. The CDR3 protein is CAWSVPGWHQPQHF. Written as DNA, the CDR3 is TGTGCCTGGAGTGTACCAGGGTGGCATCAGCCCCAGCATTTT.

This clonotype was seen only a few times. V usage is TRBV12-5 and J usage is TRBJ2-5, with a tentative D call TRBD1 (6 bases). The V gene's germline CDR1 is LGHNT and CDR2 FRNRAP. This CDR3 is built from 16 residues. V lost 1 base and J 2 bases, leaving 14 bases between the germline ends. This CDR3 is CASGLANTGQQETQYF. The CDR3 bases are TGTGCTAGTGGTTTGGCCAATACTGGACAGCAAGAGACCCAGTACTTC.

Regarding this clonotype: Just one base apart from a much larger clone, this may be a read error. The CDR3: CASSLIGSLSTDTQYF. The CDR3 DNA follows: TGTGCCAGCAGCTTAATAGGGAGCTTGAGCACAGATACGCAGTATTTT. The chain employs TRBV7-3 and TRBJ2-3, with D possibly TRBD2 on 5 matching bases. The CDR3 consists of 16 residues. V was trimmed by 1 base and J by 0 bases, leaving 11 bases between them. CDR1 is SGHTA and CDR2 is FQGTGA in the germline V gene.

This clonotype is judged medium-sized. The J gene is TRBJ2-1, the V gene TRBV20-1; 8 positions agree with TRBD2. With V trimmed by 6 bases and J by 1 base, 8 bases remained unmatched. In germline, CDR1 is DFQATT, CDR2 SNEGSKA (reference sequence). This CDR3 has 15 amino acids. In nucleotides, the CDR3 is TGCAGTGCGGGACCGGGACTAGAGTCCTACAATGAGCAGTTCTTC. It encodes CSAGPGLESYNEQFF.

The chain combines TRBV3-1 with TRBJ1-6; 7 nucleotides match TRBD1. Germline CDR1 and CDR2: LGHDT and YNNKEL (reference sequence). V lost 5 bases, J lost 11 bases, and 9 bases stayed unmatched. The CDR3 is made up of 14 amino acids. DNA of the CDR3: TGTGCCAGCAGCTTAGACAGGGTGATCGCACCCCTCCACTTT. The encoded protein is CASSLDRVIAPLHF.

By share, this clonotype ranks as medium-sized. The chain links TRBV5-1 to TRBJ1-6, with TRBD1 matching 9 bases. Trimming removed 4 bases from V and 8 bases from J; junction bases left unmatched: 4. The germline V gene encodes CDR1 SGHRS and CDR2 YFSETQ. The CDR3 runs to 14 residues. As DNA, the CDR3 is TGCGCCAGCAGCCCAGGGGACAGGGATTCACCCCTCCACTTT. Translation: CASSPGDRDSPLHF.

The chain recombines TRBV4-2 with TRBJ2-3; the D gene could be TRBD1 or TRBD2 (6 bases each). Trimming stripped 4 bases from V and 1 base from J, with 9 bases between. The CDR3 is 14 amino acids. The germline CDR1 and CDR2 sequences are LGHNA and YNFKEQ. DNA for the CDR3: TGTGCCAGCAGCCGGGGGGCAGGCACAGATACGCAGTATTTT. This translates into CASSRGAGTDTQYF.

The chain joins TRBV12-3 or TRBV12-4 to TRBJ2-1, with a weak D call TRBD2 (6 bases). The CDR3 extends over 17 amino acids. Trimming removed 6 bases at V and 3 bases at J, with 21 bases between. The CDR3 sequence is CASSLTYGASDYNEQFF. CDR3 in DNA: TGTGCCAGCAGCCTTACCTACGGGGCTAGCGACTACAATGAGCAGTTCTTC.

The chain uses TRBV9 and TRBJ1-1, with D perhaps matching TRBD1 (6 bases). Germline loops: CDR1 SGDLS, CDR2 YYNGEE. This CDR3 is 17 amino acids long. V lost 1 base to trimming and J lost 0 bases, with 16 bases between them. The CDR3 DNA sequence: TGTGCCAGCAGCGTACATCCCCAGGGGATCTTGAACACTGAAGCTTTCTTT. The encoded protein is CASSVHPQGILNTEAFF.

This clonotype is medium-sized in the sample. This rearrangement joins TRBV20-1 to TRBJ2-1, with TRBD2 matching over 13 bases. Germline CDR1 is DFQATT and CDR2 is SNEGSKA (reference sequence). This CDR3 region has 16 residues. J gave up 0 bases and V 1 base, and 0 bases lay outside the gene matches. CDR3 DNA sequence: TGCAGTGCTAGAGGGACTAGCGGGAGCTCCTACAATGAGCAGTTCTTC. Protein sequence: CSARGTSGSSYNEQFF.

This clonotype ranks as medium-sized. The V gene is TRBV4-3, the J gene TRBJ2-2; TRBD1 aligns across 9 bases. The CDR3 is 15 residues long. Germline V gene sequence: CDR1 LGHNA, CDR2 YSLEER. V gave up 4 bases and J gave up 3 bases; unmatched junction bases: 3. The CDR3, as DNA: TGCGCCAGCAGCCTCCGGACAGGGGACACCGGGGAGCTGTTTTTT. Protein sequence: CASSLRTGDTGELFF.

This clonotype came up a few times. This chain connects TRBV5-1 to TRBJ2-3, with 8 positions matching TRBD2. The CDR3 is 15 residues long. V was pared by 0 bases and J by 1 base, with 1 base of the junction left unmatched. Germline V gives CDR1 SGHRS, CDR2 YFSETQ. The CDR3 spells CASSLVSGGTDTQYF. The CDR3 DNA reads TGCGCCAGCAGCTTGGTTAGCGGGGGCACAGATACGCAGTATTTT. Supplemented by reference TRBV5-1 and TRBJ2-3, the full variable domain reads KAGVTQTPRYLIKTRGQQVTLSCSPISGHRSVSWYQQTPGQGLQFLFEYFSETQRNKGNFPGRFSGRQFSNSRSEMNVSTLELGDSALYLCASSLVSGGTDTQYFGPGTRLTVL.

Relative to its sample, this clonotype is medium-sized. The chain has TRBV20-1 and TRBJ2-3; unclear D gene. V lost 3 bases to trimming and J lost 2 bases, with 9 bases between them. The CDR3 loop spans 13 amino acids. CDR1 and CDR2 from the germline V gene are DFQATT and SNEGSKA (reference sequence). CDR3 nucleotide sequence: TGCAGTGCTAGGGGCCACTTCACAGATACGCAGTATTTT. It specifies CSARGHFTDTQYF.

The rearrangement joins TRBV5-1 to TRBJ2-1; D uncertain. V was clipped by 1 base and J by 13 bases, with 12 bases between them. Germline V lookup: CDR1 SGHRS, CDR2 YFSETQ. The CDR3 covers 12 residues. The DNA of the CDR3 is TGCGCCAGCAGCTTGATACCGTCTGTCCAGTTCTTC. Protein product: CASSLIPSVQFF.

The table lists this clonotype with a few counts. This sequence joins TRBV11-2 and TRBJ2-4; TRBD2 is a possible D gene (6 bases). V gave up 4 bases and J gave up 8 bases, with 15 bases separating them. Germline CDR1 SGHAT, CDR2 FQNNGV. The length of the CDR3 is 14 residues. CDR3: CASSSAGIGDIQYF. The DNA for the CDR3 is TGTGCCAGCAGCTCGGCGGGGATAGGAGACATTCAGTACTTC.

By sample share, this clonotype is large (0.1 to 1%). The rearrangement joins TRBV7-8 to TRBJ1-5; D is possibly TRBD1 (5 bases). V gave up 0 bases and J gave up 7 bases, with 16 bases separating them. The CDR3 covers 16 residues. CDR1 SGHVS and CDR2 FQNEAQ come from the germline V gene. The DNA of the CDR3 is TGTGCCAGCAGCTTAGCGGGGGACGCCTTTTACCAGCCCCAGCATTTT. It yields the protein CASSLAGDAFYQPQHF.

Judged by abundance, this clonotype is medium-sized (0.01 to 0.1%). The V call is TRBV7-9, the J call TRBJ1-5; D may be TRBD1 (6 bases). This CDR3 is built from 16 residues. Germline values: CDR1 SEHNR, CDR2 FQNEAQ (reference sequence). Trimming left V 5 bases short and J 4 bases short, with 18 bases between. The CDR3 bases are TGTGCCAGCAGCCCAACCACAGGGATCGGGAATCAGCCCCAGCATTTT. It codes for CASSPTTGIGNQPQHF. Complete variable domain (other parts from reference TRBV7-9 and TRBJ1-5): DTGVSQNPRHKITKRGQNVTFRCDPISEHNRLYWYRQTLGQGPEFLTYFQNEAQLEKSRLLSDRFSAERPKGSFSTLEIQRTEQGDSAMYLCASSPTTGIGNQPQHFGDGTRLSIL.

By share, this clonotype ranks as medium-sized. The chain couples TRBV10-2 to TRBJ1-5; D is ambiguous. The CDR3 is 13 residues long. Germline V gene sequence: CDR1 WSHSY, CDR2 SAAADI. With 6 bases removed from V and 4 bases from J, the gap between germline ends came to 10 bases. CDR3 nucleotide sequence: TGCGCCAGCAGCGGCGCACAGAATCAGCCCCAGCATTTT. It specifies CASSGAQNQPQHF.

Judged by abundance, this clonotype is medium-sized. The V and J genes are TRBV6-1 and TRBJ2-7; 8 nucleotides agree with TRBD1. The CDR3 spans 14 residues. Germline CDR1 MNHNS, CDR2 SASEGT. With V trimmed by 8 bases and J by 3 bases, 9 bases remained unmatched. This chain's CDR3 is CASGEGQGGYEQYF. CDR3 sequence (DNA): TGTGCCAGCGGGGAAGGACAGGGAGGCTACGAGCAGTACTTC.

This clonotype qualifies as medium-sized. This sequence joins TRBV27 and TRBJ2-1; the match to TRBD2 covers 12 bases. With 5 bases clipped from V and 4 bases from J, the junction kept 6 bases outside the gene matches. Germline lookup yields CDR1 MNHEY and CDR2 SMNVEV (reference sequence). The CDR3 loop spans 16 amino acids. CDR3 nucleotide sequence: TGTGCCAGCAGTCCACTAGCGGGAGGCTCTTACAATGAGCAGTTCTTC. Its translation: CASSPLAGGSYNEQFF.

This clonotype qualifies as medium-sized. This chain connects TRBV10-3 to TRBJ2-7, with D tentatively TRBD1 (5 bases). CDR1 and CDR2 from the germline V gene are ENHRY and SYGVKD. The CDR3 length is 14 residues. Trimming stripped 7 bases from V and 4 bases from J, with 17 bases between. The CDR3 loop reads CAITGRQGAYEQYF. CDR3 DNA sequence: TGTGCCATCACAGGTCGGCAGGGTGCATACGAGCAGTACTTC.

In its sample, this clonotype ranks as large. CDR3 region: CASSATWTGSTDTQYF. The CDR3 DNA follows: TGTGCCAGCAGCGCGACCTGGACAGGCAGCACAGATACGCAGTATTTT. The rearrangement links TRBV7-9 to TRBJ2-3, with 7 nucleotides matching TRBD1. Germline V CDR1 and CDR2: SEHNR, FQNEAQ (reference sequence). This CDR3 is built from 16 residues. V was pared by 5 bases and J by 0 bases, with 8 bases of the junction left unmatched.